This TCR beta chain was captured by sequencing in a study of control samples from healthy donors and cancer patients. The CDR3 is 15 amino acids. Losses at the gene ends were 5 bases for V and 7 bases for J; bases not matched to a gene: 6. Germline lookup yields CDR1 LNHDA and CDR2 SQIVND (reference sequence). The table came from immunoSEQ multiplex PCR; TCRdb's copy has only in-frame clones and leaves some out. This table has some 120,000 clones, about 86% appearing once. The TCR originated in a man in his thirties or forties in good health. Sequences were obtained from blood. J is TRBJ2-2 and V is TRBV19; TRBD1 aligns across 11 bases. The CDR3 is CASSPRTGGNGELFF. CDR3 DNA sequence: TGTGCCAGTAGTCCTAGGACAGGGGGCAACGGGGAGCTGTTTTTT.